This passage covers 24 T cell receptor beta chains from one sample sequenced in a study of vaccination and CD4 T cells after COVID-19. Specified treatment: approximately 9-day PBMC culture with coronavirus spike peptide pools or control peptides (ViraFEST assay). Unexposed donor CD4+ T cells predated the COVID-19 pandemic, collected 2011-2018. These receptors have no known antigen. An Oncomine TCR Beta short-read assay was used to sequence the DNA from cultured CD4+ T cells. Genomic DNA was isolated from cultured CD4+ T cells. TCRdb re-called the PCR reads through MiXCR, storing one row per CDR3 protein. There are 5,800 or so distinct CDR3 sequences in the sample; approximately 35% occur only once, and roughly 40% lies in the top ten. The sample was CD4+ T cells from blood, cultured in vitro. The receptors shown here come from a human donor in good health.

This clonotype was counted only a few times. The rearrangement uses TRBV2 and TRBJ1-2, with a possible D match to TRBD1 (6 bases). CDR3 length: 13 residues. CDR1 is SNHLY, CDR2 FYNNEI, per germline. V lost 3 bases and J 8 bases, leaving 13 bases between the germline ends. The CDR3 region is CASSDGGLGGYTF. The CDR3 DNA is TGTGCCAGCAGTGATGGGGGGCTGGGGGGCTACACCTTC. Full variable domain (remainder filled in from reference TRBV2 and TRBJ1-2): EPEVTQTPSHQVTQMGQEVILRCVPISNHLYFYWYRQILGQKVEFLVSFYNNEISEKSEIFDDQFSVERPDGSNFTLKIRSTKLEDSAMYFCASSDGGLGGYTFGSGTRLTVV.

The rearrangement links TRBV18 to TRBJ1-1; no definite D call. Germline loops: CDR1 KGHSH, CDR2 LQKENI. This CDR3 has 13 amino acids. Trimming left V 3 bases short and J 1 base short, with 6 bases between. The CDR3 loop is CASSPGGNTEAFF. As DNA, the CDR3 is TGTGCCAGCTCACCGGGAGGGAACACTGAAGCTTTCTTT.

The V call is TRBV28, the J call TRBJ2-1, with D perhaps TRBD2 (6 bases). V lost 2 bases to trimming and J lost 9 bases, with 17 bases between them. CDR3 length equals 15 residues. Germline loops: CDR1 MDHEN, CDR2 SYDVKM. For the CDR3, the DNA is TGTGCCAGCAGTTTAGGGCGGGACCCGTCGGGTGAGCAGTTCTTC. As protein: CASSLGRDPSGEQFF.

This clonotype was seen only a few times. This chain links TRBV27 with TRBJ1-1, with D possibly matching TRBD1 (6 bases). V lost 5 bases to trimming and J lost 5 bases, with 18 bases between them. Germline CDR1 is MNHEY and CDR2 is SMNVEV (reference sequence). The CDR3 totals 15 residues. This CDR3 reads CASSTPLKGGTEAFF. CDR3 DNA sequence: TGTGCCAGCAGTACCCCTTTAAAGGGGGGGACTGAAGCTTTCTTT.

The rearrangement links TRBV5-1 to TRBJ2-1; maybe TRBD2 (5 bases). Trimming took off 6 bases at V and 9 bases at J, with 10 bases between the two ends. The CDR3 has 11 residues. CDR1 and CDR2 (germline): SGHRS, YFSETQ. Written as DNA, the CDR3 is TGCGCCAGCAACGAGGGTATTGAGCAGTTCTTC. It specifies CASNEGIEQFF. Full variable domain (outside the CDR3, taken from reference TRBV5-1 and TRBJ2-1): KAGVTQTPRYLIKTRGQQVTLSCSPISGHRSVSWYQQTPGQGLQFLFEYFSETQRNKGNFPGRFSGRQFSNSRSEMNVSTLELGDSALYLCASNEGIEQFFGPGTRLTVL.

The chain carries TRBV28 and TRBJ1-6, with no clear D. The V end was cut by 9 bases, the J end by 1 base, with 7 bases between. Germline V lookup: CDR1 MDHEN, CDR2 SYDVKM. This CDR3 comprises 13 residues. CDR3 nucleotide sequence: TGTGCCAGGGGTCCATCCTATAATTCACCCCTCCACTTT. This encodes CARGPSYNSPLHF.

This CDR3 is CSARDLDFYNEQFF. CDR3 coding DNA: TGCAGTGCTAGAGATCTGGATTTCTACAATGAGCAGTTCTTC. The chain has TRBV20-1 and TRBJ2-1; no firm D call. CDR1 is DFQATT, CDR2 SNEGSKA, per germline (reference sequence). Trimming left V 0 bases short and J 3 bases short, with 9 bases between. The CDR3 is 14 residues long.

A few counts support this clonotype. The chain uses TRBV24-1 and TRBJ1-5; TRBD1 agrees at 8 bases. Trimming removed 9 bases from V and 2 bases from J; junction bases left unmatched: 11. The CDR3 sequence is 16 residues long. Germline V lookup: CDR1 KGHDR, CDR2 SFDVKD. The CDR3 DNA is TGTGCCACCTCAGGGACAGGCGCTAAGGGCAATCAGCCCCAGCATTTT. Translating it yields CATSGTGAKGNQPQHF.

The gene calls are TRBV27 and TRBJ1-1; a possible D gene is TRBD1 (6 bases). CDR3 length: 14 residues. Germline loops: CDR1 MNHEY, CDR2 SMNVEV (reference sequence). With 3 bases removed from V and 5 bases from J, the gap between germline ends came to 13 bases. The CDR3 here is CASSFTTGLTEAFF. The CDR3 DNA reads TGTGCCAGCAGTTTTACCACAGGGTTAACTGAAGCTTTCTTT.

The chain uses TRBV5-5 and TRBJ2-7, with TRBD1 matching over 9 bases. CDR1 is SGHKS, CDR2 YYEKEE, per germline (reference sequence). The CDR3 has 15 amino acids. V lost 3 bases to trimming and J lost 5 bases; unmatched junction nucleotides: 9. DNA of the CDR3: TGTGCCAGCAGCTCCTCGGGACAGGGTGGGGACGAGCAGTACTTC. Protein sequence: CASSSSGQGGDEQYF.

J is TRBJ2-7 and V is TRBV20-1, with 8 bases identical to TRBD2. Germline CDR1 reads DFQATT; CDR2 reads SNEGSKA (reference sequence). The ends lost 6 bases at V and 1 base at J; junction bases unmatched: 8. The CDR3 is made up of 14 amino acids. The CDR3 coding sequence is TGCAGTGCACGCGGACTAGCAGGATCCTACGAGCAGTACTTC. It yields the protein CSARGLAGSYEQYF.

V and J are TRBV7-9 and TRBJ1-2; no definite D call. In germline, CDR1 is SEHNR, CDR2 FQNEAQ (reference sequence). Trimming took 3 bases from V and 3 from J, leaving 14 bases between them. This CDR3 is built from 15 residues. Written as DNA, the CDR3 is TGTGCCAGCAGCTTTACCGGGTCCTTTTACTATGGCTACACCTTC. This sequence encodes CASSFTGSFYYGYTF.

This clonotype has only a few counts. The J gene is TRBJ1-2, the V gene TRBV15, with D possibly being TRBD1 (5 bases). This CDR3 has 16 amino acids. Germline CDR1 is LNHNV and CDR2 is YYDKDF (reference sequence). Deletions cut 2 bases from V and 3 bases from J, with 16 bases between. CDR3 bases: TGTGCCACCAGCAGACGCCTAGGGCGGGGGGACTATGGCTACACCTTC. Amino acid sequence: CATSRRLGRGDYGYTF.

The chain recombines TRBV2 with TRBJ2-2; perhaps TRBD1 as D (6 bases). The CDR3 contains 15 residues. CDR1 and CDR2 (germline): SNHLY, FYNNEI. Trimming left V 2 bases short and J 3 bases short, with 10 bases between. CDR3 amino acids: CASSENTGYTGELFF. CDR3 bases: TGTGCCAGCAGTGAAAACACAGGGTACACCGGGGAGCTGTTTTTT.

The chain links TRBV5-1 to TRBJ2-3, with D unresolved. CDR1 and CDR2 from the germline V gene are SGHRS and YFSETQ. The length of the CDR3 is 12 residues. V lost 4 bases and J lost 5, with 8 bases in between. CDR3 residues: CASSPLKDTQYF. CDR3 in DNA: TGCGCCAGCAGCCCCCTCAAAGATACGCAGTATTTT.

This clonotype was detected only a few times. The chain joins TRBV28 to TRBJ1-1, with no clear D. Germline CDR1 is MDHEN and CDR2 is SYDVKM. V dropped 6 bases and J dropped 0 bases, with 11 bases sitting between them. The CDR3 has 14 residues. The CDR3 DNA follows: TGTGCCAGCAGCCCTGGTGCTATGAACACTGAAGCTTTCTTT. Encoded protein: CASSPGAMNTEAFF.

This clonotype was recorded a few times. The V call is TRBV2, the J call TRBJ1-6; weak D call: TRBD1 (5 bases). Germline CDR1 reads SNHLY; CDR2 reads FYNNEI. The CDR3 runs 16 residues. V was pared by 3 bases and J by 5 bases, with 14 bases between. The CDR3 loop reads CASSEGVLGNNSPLHF. DNA for the CDR3: TGTGCCAGCAGTGAGGGGGTCCTCGGGAATAATTCACCCCTCCACTTT.

This clonotype has just a few counts. The CDR3 is CASSLSEYGDTQYF. The DNA for the CDR3 is TGTGCCAGCAGCTTATCAGAATATGGAGATACGCAGTATTTT. This sequence joins TRBV7-8 and TRBJ2-3; the D is unclear. This CDR3 comprises 14 residues. The germline V gene encodes CDR1 SGHVS and CDR2 FQNEAQ. The V end was cut by 2 bases, the J end by 5 bases, with 11 bases between.

The chain joins TRBV11-2 to TRBJ2-1; 9 nucleotides match TRBD2. This CDR3 comprises 16 residues. J gave up 0 bases and V 6 bases, and 6 bases lay outside the gene matches. Germline values: CDR1 SGHAT, CDR2 FQNNGV. The CDR3 is CASSLLAGASYNEQFF. The DNA of the CDR3 is TGTGCCAGCAGTTTATTAGCGGGGGCCTCCTACAATGAGCAGTTCTTC.

V usage is TRBV24-1 and J usage is TRBJ2-7, with D unclear. V lost 1 base and J lost 3, with 6 bases in between. Looked up from germline, CDR1 is KGHDR and CDR2 is SFDVKD. This CDR3 is built from 13 residues. In DNA, the CDR3 is TGTGCCACCAGTGATTTCTTGGGCTACGAGCAGTACTTC. It is translated as CATSDFLGYEQYF.

V and J are TRBV30 and TRBJ1-5, with a tentative D call TRBD1 (5 bases). CDR1 is GTSNPN, CDR2 SVGIG, per germline (reference sequence). The CDR3 runs 14 residues. Between the trimmed V and J ends, which lost 6 bases and 0 bases, there was a span of 12 bases. The CDR3 region is CACSQGFSNQPQHF. CDR3 nucleotides: TGTGCCTGTAGCCAGGGATTTAGCAATCAGCCCCAGCATTTT.

In its sample, this clonotype was seen a few times. V gene TRBV18 combines with J gene TRBJ2-5; D not certain. Germline CDR1 is KGHSH and CDR2 is LQKENI. V was shortened by 1 base and J by 4 bases, with 1 base between the two germline ends. The CDR3 is 11 residues long. The CDR3 region has the DNA TGTGCCAGCTCACCACGAGAGACCCAGTACTTC. Amino acid sequence: CASSPRETQYF.

The gene calls are TRBV5-4 and TRBJ1-2, with D possibly TRBD1 on 5 matching bases. Deletions cut 0 bases from V and 6 bases from J, with 18 bases between. The CDR3 extends over 16 amino acids. From germline, CDR1 is SGHNT and CDR2 YYREEE (reference sequence). The CDR3 region is CASSLEGQGYPHGYTF. Here the CDR3 DNA reads TGTGCCAGCAGCTTGGAAGGCCAGGGTTATCCTCATGGCTACACCTTC. Based on the CDR3 plus reference TRBV5-4 and TRBJ1-2, the full variable domain is ETGVTQSPTHLIKTRGQQVTLRCSSQSGHNTVSWYQQALGQGPQFIFQYYREEENGRGNFPPRFSGLQFPNYSSELNVNALELDDSALYLCASSLEGQGYPHGYTFGSGTRLTVV.

This clonotype was detected only a few times. V usage is TRBV7-9 and J usage is TRBJ1-5; maybe TRBD1 (5 bases). Germline CDR1 SEHNR, CDR2 FQNEAQ (reference sequence). The CDR3 covers 15 residues. V was cut by 2 bases and J by 0 bases, with 8 bases left in between. The CDR3 sequence: CASSLRGDSNQPQHF. Here the CDR3 DNA reads TGTGCCAGCAGCTTACGGGGGGATAGCAATCAGCCCCAGCATTTT.